Each of the 24 T cell receptor beta chains below was sequenced from the same sample in a study of blood T cells in healthy people across ages. Primed by a sample-barcoded 5' primer and a J-beta primer mix, a second PCR proceeded for about 6 to 11 cycles. TCRdb recomputed calls from the 5' RACE reads with MiXCR, one row per CDR3 protein. The table lists about 720,000 distinct CDR3 sequences, about a fifth of them singletons. Specimen: blood. Source of these receptors: a man aged 70 or older in good health.

The chain links TRBV20-1 to TRBJ2-1; no firm D call. This CDR3 has 13 residues. With 2 bases removed from V and 0 bases from J, the gap between germline ends came to 5 bases. Germline CDR1 and CDR2: DFQATT and SNEGSKA (reference sequence). The CDR3 spells CSARSFSYNEQFF. The CDR3 coding sequence is TGCAGTGCTAGAAGCTTCTCCTACAATGAGCAGTTCTTC.

This clonotype was observed a few times. The CDR3 region has the DNA TGTGCCAGCTCACCACGGCAGGGTAGCTACGAGCAGTACTTC. Encoded protein: CASSPRQGSYEQYF. The V gene is TRBV18, the J gene TRBJ2-7; tentatively, D is TRBD1 (5 bases). CDR3 length equals 14 residues. Germline values: CDR1 KGHSH, CDR2 LQKENI. The germline V and J ends were trimmed by 1 base and 3 bases, with 10 bases remaining between them.

This clonotype was seen at least ten times. The chain links TRBV5-1 to TRBJ2-1; 10 positions match TRBD1. Germline CDR1 and CDR2: SGHRS and YFSETQ. The J segment lost 14 bases and the V segment lost 2 bases, leaving 13 bases of the junction unmatched. The CDR3 covers 15 residues. CDR3 amino acids: CASSLGSGTGEREFF. The CDR3, as DNA: TGCGCCAGCAGCTTAGGTTCCGGGACAGGGGAAAGGGAGTTCTTC.

The rearrangement links TRBV5-1 to TRBJ2-1; 7 positions agree with TRBD1. CDR1 and CDR2 (germline): SGHRS, YFSETQ. This CDR3 contains 15 residues. The V segment lost 3 bases and the J segment 5 bases; nucleotides outside the gene matches: 8. The CDR3 region is CASSSRQGPDNEQFF. For the CDR3, the DNA is TGCGCCAGCAGCTCTAGACAGGGACCAGACAATGAGCAGTTCTTC.

The chain carries TRBV10-3 and TRBJ1-2; D gene unclear. The CDR3 is made up of 14 amino acids. The ends were cut back, 7 bases at V and 5 bases at J, with 17 bases in the middle. Per the germline V gene, CDR1 is ENHRY and CDR2 is SYGVKD. The CDR3 region is CAITADRATYGYTF. CDR3 DNA sequence: TGTGCCATCACCGCCGACCGGGCCACTTATGGCTACACCTTC.

This clonotype was counted a few times. The rearrangement joins TRBV7-2 to TRBJ2-5; 9 bases fit TRBD1. The J call may be incorrect, as the DNA end agrees better with TRBJ2-1. The germline V gene encodes CDR1 SGHTA and CDR2 FQGNSA. The CDR3 runs to 15 residues. The CDR3 region is CASSHPGQGRNEQFF. The CDR3 nucleotides read TGTGCCAGCAGCCACCCGGGACAGGGTCGAAATGAGCAGTTCTTC.

The DNA for the CDR3 is TGTGCCAGCAGCTTAGAAGGCCTGCGAGATGAGCAGTTCTTC. It translates to CASSLEGLRDEQFF. The chain couples TRBV7-9 to TRBJ2-1; no firm D call. V was clipped by 1 base and J by 8 bases, with 12 bases between them. The CDR3 is 14 residues long. Germline V gene data show CDR1 as SEHNR and CDR2 as FQNEAQ (reference sequence).

This clonotype was recorded a few times. The CDR3 reads CASSTRDSPTDTQYF. As DNA, the CDR3 is TGTGCCAGCAGTACAAGGGACAGCCCCACAGATACGCAGTATTTT. The V and J genes are TRBV12-3 or TRBV12-4 and TRBJ2-3, with 7 bases matching TRBD1. CDR3 length equals 15 residues. Losses at the gene ends were 5 bases for V and 2 bases for J; bases not matched to a gene: 7.

In the case of this clonotype: A much larger clonotype is one base distant, so this may be a read error. V and J are TRBV5-1 and TRBJ1-1; 9 nucleotides agree with TRBD1. The CDR3 has 12 residues. The V gene's germline CDR1 is SGHRS and CDR2 YFSETQ. The CDR3 bases are TGCCCCAGCAGCACTGACAGGGGGGGAGCTTTCTTT. As protein: CPSSTDRGGAFF.

The chain joins TRBV6-2 or TRBV6-3 to TRBJ2-5; 10 bases match TRBD2. CDR1 MNHEY and CDR2 SVGEGT come from the germline V gene. The CDR3 length is 17 residues. J lost 3 bases, V lost 5 bases, and 12 bases had no gene match. The CDR3 nucleotides are TGTGCCAGCAGTGCTAGCGGGAGAGGTTTGTTGGAAGAGACCCAGTACTTC. It translates to CASSASGRGLLEETQYF.

The chain recombines TRBV25-1 with TRBJ1-2; 8 nucleotides align to TRBD1. Trimming cost V 8 bases and J 8 bases; bases outside gene matches: 10. There are 13 residues in the CDR3. CDR1 is MGHDK, CDR2 SYGVNS, per germline. The CDR3 spells CASSEQGQGGYTF. The CDR3 nucleotides are TGTGCCAGCTCCGAGCAAGGACAGGGAGGCTACACCTTC.

The sample holds one count of this clonotype. The V gene is TRBV10-3, the J gene TRBJ2-6; D call uncertain. Looked up from germline, CDR1 is ENHRY and CDR2 is SYGVKD. V lost 2 bases and J lost 4, with 6 bases in between. The CDR3 has 14 residues. The CDR3, as DNA: TGTGCCATCAGTGAGGGGCCCGGGGCCAACGTCCTGACTTTC. Protein: CAISEGPGANVLTF.

This clonotype has just a few counts. This chain uses TRBV19 with TRBJ2-1; TRBD2 agrees at 12 bases. Germline values: CDR1 LNHDA, CDR2 SQIVND (reference sequence). There are 17 residues in the CDR3. V lost 2 bases to trimming and J lost 6 bases; unmatched junction nucleotides: 8. The CDR3 DNA follows: TGTGCCAGTAGTATATCTAAGACTAGCGGGGGACCCAATGAGCAGTTCTTC. Translating it yields CASSISKTSGGPNEQFF.

This clonotype showed up just a few times. The V and J genes are TRBV20-1 and TRBJ2-5; D call uncertain. Germline loops: CDR1 DFQATT, CDR2 SNEGSKA (reference sequence). The V gene lost 7 bases and the J gene lost 1 base, with 7 bases spanning the gap. CDR3 length: 11 residues. CDR3 in amino acids: CSGLIQETQYF. As DNA, the CDR3 is TGCAGTGGATTAATCCAAGAGACCCAGTACTTC.

The V gene is TRBV7-3, the J gene TRBJ1-2, with D possibly being TRBD1 (6 bases). This CDR3 is 15 amino acids long. Trimming shortened V by 5 bases and J by 8 bases, and 21 bases separated the two germline ends. In germline, CDR1 is SGHTA, CDR2 FQGTGA. The CDR3 nucleotides read TGTGCCAGCAGCCCCAGCCAAGACAGGACCTCGGGCTACACCTTC. It yields the protein CASSPSQDRTSGYTF.

The chain couples TRBV7-3 to TRBJ2-5; D is perhaps TRBD1 or TRBD2 (7 bases each). TRBJ2-1 matches the DNA end more closely, so the J call is doubtful. Germline CDR1 SGHTA, CDR2 FQGTGA. This CDR3 has 15 residues. CDR3 DNA sequence: TGTGCCAGCAGCTTCGGACTAGGGGGCAAAAATGAGCAGTTCTTC. This codes for CASSFGLGGKNEQFF.

The V gene is TRBV12-3 or TRBV12-4, the J gene TRBJ2-5; the match to TRBD2 covers 9 bases. The J call may be in error: the DNA end matches TRBJ2-1 better. The CDR3 totals 14 residues. CDR3 DNA: TGTGCCAGCAGTCGAACGGGACTAGCTGGCTTACAGTTCTTC. Translating gives CASSRTGLAGLQFF.

This rearrangement joins TRBV7-6 to TRBJ1-1; D is ambiguous. CDR1 and CDR2 (germline): SGHVS, FNYEAQ. Trimming removed 0 bases at V and 2 bases at J, with 7 bases between. The CDR3 loop spans 14 amino acids. This CDR3 is CASSLAVTNTEAFF. The CDR3 nucleotides read TGTGCCAGCAGCTTAGCGGTAACTAACACTGAAGCTTTCTTT.

This clonotype showed up many times. CDR3 protein: CSATGWSKAFF. In nucleotides, the CDR3 is TGCAGCGCGACAGGGTGGTCTAAAGCTTTCTTT. V gene TRBV29-1 combines with J gene TRBJ1-1; the match to TRBD1 covers 7 bases. Germline values: CDR1 SQVTM, CDR2 ANQGSEA. The CDR3 is 11 amino acids. The trim removed 7 bases at V and 9 bases at J, leaving 8 bases unmatched.

This chain connects TRBV20-1 to TRBJ1-5; possibly TRBD1 for D (5 bases). The germline V gene has CDR1 DFQATT and CDR2 SNEGSKA (reference sequence). The CDR3 consists of 14 residues. Trimming cost V 5 bases and J 3 bases, with 14 bases left between them. In nucleotides, the CDR3 is TGCAGTGCTCCGACCCCCGGGGCCAATCAGCCCCAGCATTTT. Translating it yields CSAPTPGANQPQHF.

The chain uses TRBV4-2 and TRBJ1-5; TRBD1 might be the D (6 bases). Per germline, CDR1 LGHNA and CDR2 YNFKEQ. The CDR3 length is 16 residues. Between the trimmed V and J ends, which lost 1 base and 0 bases, there was a span of 10 bases. CDR3 DNA sequence: TGTGCCAGCAGCCAAGGACAGGTCCTTAGCAATCAGCCCCAGCATTTT. Protein product: CASSQGQVLSNQPQHF.

The chain joins TRBV7-2 to TRBJ2-4; D call uncertain. This CDR3 contains 13 residues. The germline V and J ends were trimmed by 5 bases and 10 bases, with 15 bases remaining between them. Germline loops: CDR1 SGHTA, CDR2 FQGNSA. The CDR3 DNA sequence: TGTGCCAGCAGCGACCGGCCAGGCTTAATTCAGTACTTC. It yields the protein CASSDRPGLIQYF.

This clonotype was recorded a few times. The gene calls are TRBV20-1 and TRBJ2-7, with TRBD2 as a possible D gene (5 bases). The germline V and J ends were trimmed by 6 bases and 6 bases, with 24 bases remaining between them. CDR3 length: 15 residues. Germline CDR1 and CDR2: DFQATT and SNEGSKA (reference sequence). In nucleotides, the CDR3 is TGCAGTGCCGGCCCCCAATCCCGAGACTATGGCGAGCAGTACTTC. Residues: CSAGPQSRDYGEQYF.

The chain combines TRBV20-1 with TRBJ1-2; 11 nucleotides match TRBD1. Losses at the gene ends were 6 bases for V and 8 bases for J; bases not matched to a gene: 8. The CDR3 length is 13 residues. Looked up from germline, CDR1 is DFQATT and CDR2 is SNEGSKA (reference sequence). The CDR3 loop reads CSATSGTGGGYTF. Written as DNA, the CDR3 is TGCAGTGCAACCTCCGGGACAGGGGGAGGCTACACCTTC.